This T cell receptor (beta chain) was sequenced in a study of OX40 agonist ivuxolimab in advanced cancers. The overall study: Patients undergoing dose escalation presented with hepatocellular carcinoma, melanoma, renal cell or head and neck cancer.

Autoimmune disease history or systemic immunosuppression disqualified patients. Trimming cost V 3 bases and J 4 bases; bases outside gene matches: 7. The germline CDR1 and CDR2 sequences are MNHEY and SMNVEV (reference sequence). The CDR3 contains 17 residues. The assay was immunoSEQ multiplex PCR, and TCRdb's table has in-frame clones only and misses some. The sample records about 100,000 clones, about 91% being singletons. This chain uses TRBV27 with TRBJ2-4; 12 positions match TRBD2. Sample: CD4+ or CD8+ T cells sorted from blood, taken in a trial of the OX40 agonist ivuxolimab. This receptor was identified in an adult with an advanced solid tumor such as melanoma, head and neck, liver or kidney cancer. The CDR3: CASSFLAGGGLKNIQYF. The CDR3 DNA is TGTGCCAGCAGTTTTCTAGCGGGGGGGGGACTAAAAAACATTCAGTACTTC.